This T cell receptor beta chain derives from a study of human T cells and chemical hapten exposure. Study at large: Patch testing placed 0.01% DPC on the upper back, with readings at 6 days. Overall study findings and caveats: Donors in the study had alopecia, meaning their immune response may differ from healthy people's.

The time point denotes: pre-sensitization, week 0. Treatment meaning: therapeutic diphenylcyclopropenone sensitization with weekly scalp DPC. This CDR3 region has 13 residues. The germline CDR1 and CDR2 sequences are MNHNY and SVGAGI (reference sequence). V lost 4 bases, J lost 1 base, and 7 bases lay in between. TCRdb reprocessed the RACE reads via MiXCR and lists one record per CDR3 protein. Found here are 300,000 to 450,000 distinct CDR3 sequences, 5.1% of them singletons; the top ten hold around 2.6%. In its sample, this clonotype was seen many times. The antigen remains unidentified. The chain links TRBV6-6 to TRBJ1-1; the D is unclear. The sequences come from whole blood, collected in connection with sensitization to the hapten diphenylcyclopropenone (DPC). This sequence was found in a woman in her 50s with alopecia areata. Some clones in this sample may be carry-over from other donors' samples. The CDR3 protein is CASSSLGNTEAFF. DNA for the CDR3: TGTGCCAGCAGTTCCTTGGGGAACACTGAAGCTTTCTTT.